This T cell receptor (beta chain) came from a study of blood T cell repertoires in COVID-19. Study-level background: Samples came from the United States, Italy and Spain, spanning acute and convalescent COVID-19. T cells, B-cell-depleted T cells, or PBMCs provided the cDNA or gDNA that served as material.

Study processing details: Researchers report that nucleated cell counts were estimated from reference gene primer amplification. TCRdb keeps only in-frame clones here, not all; method: immunoSEQ multiplex PCR. D and trimming come from the DNA, and the V and J calls and clone size come from that table. The top ten clones hold around 5% of a sample with tens of thousands of clones, more than 85% of them seen once. Losses at the gene ends were 5 bases for V and 6 bases for J; bases not matched to a gene: 5. CDR3 size: 14 residues. Germline values: CDR1 MNHEY, CDR2 SVGAGI. The source material was peripheral blood. This receptor was taken from a man aged 35-49 years with active COVID-19. The V gene is TRBV6-5, the J gene TRBJ1-5; 9 bases match TRBD1. This CDR3 is CASSTTGGRQPQHF. The CDR3 DNA follows: TGTGCCAGCAGTACCACAGGGGGCCGTCAGCCCCAGCATTTT.